Following are 6 T cell receptor beta chains from one sample sequenced in a study of blood T cell repertoires in COVID-19. Only in-frame clones appear in the TCRdb table, and some are missing; sequencing was by immunoSEQ multiplex PCR. The top ten clones hold around 2.5% of a sample with under 250,000 clones, about 82% of them seen once. The sample comprised peripheral blood. All receptors come from a woman in her seventies with COVID-19, enrolled during active disease.

The chain joins TRBV10-3 to TRBJ1-3, with no clear D. Trimming pared 0 bases from V and 1 base from J, leaving 10 bases between. The CDR3 is 16 amino acids. Per the germline V gene, CDR1 is ENHRY and CDR2 is SYGVKD. CDR3 nucleotide sequence: TGTGCCATCAGTGAGTCGTTGACACAATCTGGAAACACCATATATTTT. Its protein product is CAISESLTQSGNTIYF.

This sequence joins TRBV7-3 and TRBJ2-2; TRBD2 matches at 7 bases. The germline gives CDR1 SGHTA, CDR2 FQGTGA. The CDR3 covers 15 residues. With 3 bases clipped from V and 5 bases from J, the junction kept 6 bases outside the gene matches. The CDR3 here is CASSLLLGGTGELFF. The DNA of the CDR3 is TGTGCCAGCAGCTTGCTACTCGGGGGGACCGGGGAGCTGTTTTTT.

This clone was observed a handful of times. The V and J genes are TRBV2 and TRBJ1-4, with 10 bases matching TRBD1. CDR3 length: 16 residues. CDR1 and CDR2 (germline): SNHLY, FYNNEI. Trimming removed 2 bases from V and 8 bases from J; junction bases left unmatched: 8. For the CDR3, the DNA is TGTGCCAGCAGTGAATATAGGGGGACAGGGGAGGAAAAACTGTTTTTT. This sequence encodes CASSEYRGTGEEKLFF.

J is TRBJ2-3 and V is TRBV7-2, with TRBD2 matching 8 bases. The V and J ends lost 0 bases and 5 bases, in that order; junction bases with no gene match: 7. The CDR3 is 16 amino acids. The V gene's germline CDR1 is SGHTA and CDR2 FQGNSA. The CDR3 loop is CASSLALGGAGDTQYF. The CDR3 nucleotides read TGTGCCAGCAGCTTAGCGCTCGGGGGGGCTGGAGATACGCAGTATTTT.

About this clone itself: Its ends do not fully match the called genes, so a read error is possible. J is TRBJ1-6 and V is TRBV4-3; the match to TRBD1 covers 7 bases. The CDR3 has 15 amino acids. Germline V gene sequence: CDR1 LGHNA, CDR2 YSLEER. CDR3 DNA sequence: TGCGCCAGCAGCGAAGAGGGGACAGACAATTCACCCCTCCACTTT. Translation gives CASSEEGTDNSPLHF.

The CDR3 region has the DNA TGTGCCAGCAGCCACAGTTCTGGCGGAGGGCCCTCCTACAATGAGCAGTTCTTC. It yields the protein CASSHSSGGGPSYNEQFF. This chain links TRBV7-3 with TRBJ2-1, with TRBD2 as a possible D gene (6 bases). The length of the CDR3 is 18 residues. V was trimmed by 5 bases and J by 0 bases, leaving 20 bases between them. Germline CDR1 SGHTA, CDR2 FQGTGA.